What follows is one T cell receptor (beta chain) and its context. The table came from immunoSEQ multiplex PCR; TCRdb's copy has only in-frame clones and leaves some out. This table holds about 440,000 clones, approximately 90% found once. This record belongs to a study of blood T cell repertoires in COVID-19. Study background: Sources were T cells, B-cell-depleted T cells, or PBMCs; the material itself was cDNA or gDNA.

The V gene lost 3 bases and the J gene lost 9 bases, with 17 bases spanning the gap. CDR1 and CDR2 from the germline V gene are KGHSH and LQKENI. The length of the CDR3 is 15 residues. This TCR was recovered from a woman in her 30s with acute or convalescent COVID-19. V and J are TRBV18 and TRBJ2-2; the D gene is possibly TRBD1 (6 bases). Material: peripheral blood. CDR3 in DNA: TGTGCCAGCTCACCCCCAGACCGGGACATGCGGGAGCTGTTTTTT. Its protein product is CASSPPDRDMRELFF.